Sequencing of this TCR beta chain was carried out in a study of blood T cell repertoires in COVID-19. Study summary: T cells, B-cell-depleted T cells, or PBMCs supplied cDNA or gDNA.

The authors' processing: Researchers report that nucleated cell counts were estimated from reference gene primer amplification. Data came from immunoSEQ multiplex PCR; TCRdb stores just in-frame clones and leaves some out. The DNA was the basis for D and trimming; V, J and clone size are from that table. The sample holds 110,000 to 150,000 clones, roughly 80% seen once. The V and J ends lost 4 bases and 5 bases respectively, with 14 bases between them. The CDR3 is 14 amino acids. The germline V gene has CDR1 SGHDN and CDR2 FVKESK. This chain links TRBV14 with TRBJ1-1; D uncertain. Input material: peripheral blood. This TCR came from an elderly woman in a cohort sampled during active or convalescent COVID-19. The CDR3 nucleotides read TGTGCCAGCAGCCTAAGTTCGGGGATGACTGAAGCTTTCTTT. This sequence encodes CASSLSSGMTEAFF.